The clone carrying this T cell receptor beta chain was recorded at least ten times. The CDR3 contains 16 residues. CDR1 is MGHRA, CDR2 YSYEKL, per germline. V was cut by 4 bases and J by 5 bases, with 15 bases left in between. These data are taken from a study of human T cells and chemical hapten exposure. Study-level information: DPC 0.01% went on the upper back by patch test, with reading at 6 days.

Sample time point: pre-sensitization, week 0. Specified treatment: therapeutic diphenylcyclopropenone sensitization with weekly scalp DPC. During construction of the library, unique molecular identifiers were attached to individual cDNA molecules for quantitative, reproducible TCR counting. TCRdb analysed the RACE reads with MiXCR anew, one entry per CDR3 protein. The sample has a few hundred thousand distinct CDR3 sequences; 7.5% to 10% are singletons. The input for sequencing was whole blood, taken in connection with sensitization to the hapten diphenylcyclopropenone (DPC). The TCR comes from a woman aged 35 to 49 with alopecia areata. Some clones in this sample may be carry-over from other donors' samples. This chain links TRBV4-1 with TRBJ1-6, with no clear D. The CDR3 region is CASSPVTYSNNSPLHF. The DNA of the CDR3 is TGCGCCAGCAGCCCGGTAACGTACAGCAATAATTCACCCCTCCACTTT.